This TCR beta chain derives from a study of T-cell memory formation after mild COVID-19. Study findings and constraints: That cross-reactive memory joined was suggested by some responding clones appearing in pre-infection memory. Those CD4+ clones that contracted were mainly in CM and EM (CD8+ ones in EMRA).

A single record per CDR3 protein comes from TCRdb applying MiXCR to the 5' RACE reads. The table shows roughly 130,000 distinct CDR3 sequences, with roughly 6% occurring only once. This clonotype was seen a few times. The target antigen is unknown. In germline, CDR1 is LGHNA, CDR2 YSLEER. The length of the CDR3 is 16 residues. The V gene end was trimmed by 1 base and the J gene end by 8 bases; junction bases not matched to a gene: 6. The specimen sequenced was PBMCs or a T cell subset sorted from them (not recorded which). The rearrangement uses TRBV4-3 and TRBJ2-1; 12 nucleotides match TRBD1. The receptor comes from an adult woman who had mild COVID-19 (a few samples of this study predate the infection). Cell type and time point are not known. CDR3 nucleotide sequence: TGCGCCAGCAGCCAAGGGGGAGGGACAGGGGGCTATGAGCAGTTCTTC. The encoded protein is CASSQGGGTGGYEQFF.